This T cell receptor beta chain originates from a study of radiotherapy plus CTLA-4 blockade in lung cancer. In the study overall: Objective responses were recorded in more than 15% of patients, with disease control recorded in around 30%.

Trimming cost V 4 bases and J 3 bases; bases outside gene matches: 2. Germline V gives CDR1 SGHNT, CDR2 YYREEE (reference sequence). This CDR3 has 13 residues. The assay was immunoSEQ multiplex PCR, and TCRdb's table has in-frame clones only and misses some. In the table there are about 77,000 clones, roughly 70% of which are singletons. Ipilimumab CTLA-4 blockade and focal radiation were given to patients with chemo-refractory metastatic non-small-cell lung cancer. The receptor's source is a human donor with non-small cell lung cancer whose response to radiotherapy plus ipilimumab could not be evaluated. The chain couples TRBV5-4 to TRBJ2-3; 7 bases fit TRBD1. Sequenced here: peripheral blood, sampled from a patient treated with radiotherapy plus ipilimumab. The CDR3 bases are TGTGCCAGCAGCCTACAGGGGACAGATACGCAGTATTTT. Encoded protein: CASSLQGTDTQYF.